This TCR beta chain came from a study of human T cells and chemical hapten exposure. Study context: Patients were given diphenylcyclopropenone on the scalp weekly across the approximately 25-week study. From small differences in pooled library volume came most of the variation in per-sample TCR yields.

Points from the study as a whole: Unchanged with DPC sensitization were TCRs above 1 in 1000 frequency.

MiXCR, run by TCRdb on the RACE reads, gives a single entry per CDR3 protein. The top ten clones hold approximately 1.2% of a sample with fewer than 300,000 distinct CDR3 sequences, around 7% of them seen once. As for time point: pre-sensitization, week 0. The treatment was: therapeutic diphenylcyclopropenone sensitization with weekly scalp DPC. This clonotype was observed many times. Its antigen is not known. V lost 3 bases to trimming and J lost 4 bases, with 15 bases between them. Germline CDR1 and CDR2: LGHNA and YSLEER. The CDR3 extends over 15 amino acids. This TCR was recovered from a man aged 18-30 years with alopecia areata. Some clones in this sample may be carry-over from other donors' samples. V and J are TRBV4-3 and TRBJ1-1; possibly TRBD1 for D (5 bases). The sample here was whole blood, taken in connection with sensitization to the hapten diphenylcyclopropenone (DPC). The CDR3 loop reads CASSHESSGTTEAFF. The CDR3 DNA follows: TGCGCCAGCAGCCATGAATCTTCAGGGACCACTGAAGCTTTCTTT.